Detailed here is one TCR beta chain. The data belong to a study of blood T cell repertoires in COVID-19. Here immunoSEQ multiplex PCR was the method, and the copy in TCRdb shows in-frame clones only, minus some. This table holds under 50,000 clones, roughly nine tenths found once. The sequencing input was peripheral blood. This TCR came from a man aged 70-80 years with active COVID-19.

CDR3 residues: CASSRVGGANTEAFF. The CDR3 coding sequence is TGTGCCAGCAGCCGAGTAGGGGGCGCGAACACTGAAGCTTTCTTT. The chain recombines TRBV7-8 with TRBJ1-1; 7 bases align to TRBD1. J gave up 1 base and V 5 bases, and 7 bases lay outside the gene matches. CDR3 length equals 15 residues. Germline lookup yields CDR1 SGHVS and CDR2 FQNEAQ.